This T cell receptor beta chain was documented in a study of T cells in localized non-small cell lung cancer. Note on this clone: Antigen: not known.

General observations from the study: Heterogeneity remains possible because sequencing was limited to only one tumor region. Blood T cell density predicted longer survival; adjacent-lung clonality, shorter. There were a median roughly 54 of the top 100 tumor clones appearing in adjacent lung. Clonality of T cells reached its maximum in uninvolved adjacent lung, surpassing tumor.

This CDR3 is built from 15 residues. Germline V gene lookup returns CDR1 SGHAT and CDR2 FQNNGV. V dropped 2 bases and J dropped 7 bases, with 14 bases sitting between them. Assay used: immunoSEQ multiplex PCR; TCRdb lists only in-frame clones, some missing. The sample consists of 72,000 or so clones, 70% to 90% of them appearing once. The clonotype comes from a male donor aged 60 or older with stage III squamous cell lung carcinoma. This specimen consisted of peripheral blood, obtained before any cancer treatment. The gene calls are TRBV11-2 and TRBJ1-4, with D tentatively TRBD1 (5 bases). The CDR3 is CASSLQGFGGEKLFF. CDR3 bases: TGTGCCAGCAGCTTACAGGGATTCGGGGGTGAAAAACTGTTTTTT.